Listed here are 10 T cell receptor beta chains from one sample, sequenced in a study of blood T cells in healthy people across ages. The second PCR ran roughly 7 to 12 cycles with a sample-barcoded 5' primer and J-beta primers. TCRdb redid the calling of the 5' RACE reads with MiXCR, one entry per CDR3 protein. Of 900,000 to 950,000 distinct CDR3 sequences in the sample, 25% to 35% were seen once. These data were likewise used in another study, on T cells of mothers and their children.

Sequenced: blood. These receptors originate from a woman aged 40 to 50 in good health.

In its sample, this clonotype was seen many times. The DNA of the CDR3 is TGCGCCAGCAGCTTGAGGGGGGGCGCGCCCCAAGAGACCCAGTACTTC. It translates to CASSLRGGAPQETQYF. The V gene is TRBV5-1, the J gene TRBJ2-5; D is perhaps TRBD2 (7 bases). V was shortened by 1 base and J by 1 base, with 14 bases between the two germline ends. The CDR3 is 16 residues long. Germline V gene lookup returns CDR1 SGHRS and CDR2 YFSETQ.

This chain uses TRBV7-2 with TRBJ2-1; D is unresolved. Looked up from germline, CDR1 is SGHTA and CDR2 is FQGNSA. V was shortened by 1 base and J by 2 bases, with 18 bases between the two germline ends. CDR3 length: 18 residues. In nucleotides, the CDR3 is TGTGCCAGCAGCTTAGGGGCGTTATGGTATGGGACCTACAATGAGCAGTTCTTC. It encodes CASSLGALWYGTYNEQFF.

In its sample, this clonotype was seen many times. The chain links TRBV7-3 to TRBJ2-1, with TRBD2 matching 10 bases. The V gene end was trimmed by 3 bases and the J gene end by 9 bases; junction bases not matched to a gene: 2. CDR3 length: 13 residues. The V gene's germline CDR1 is SGHTA and CDR2 FQGTGA. CDR3: CASSFQRGGEQFF. CDR3 in DNA: TGTGCCAGCAGCTTCCAGCGGGGGGGTGAGCAGTTCTTC.

The table lists this clonotype with a count of one. This chain uses TRBV28 with TRBJ2-3; D is possibly TRBD1 (6 bases). V was trimmed by 7 bases and J by 9 bases, leaving 20 bases between them. The germline gives CDR1 MDHEN, CDR2 SYDVKM. The CDR3 runs 14 residues. CDR3 nucleotide sequence: TGTGCCAGCACCCCCCGGCAGGGGACGGCGACGCAGTATTTT. It encodes CASTPRQGTATQYF.

The V and J genes are TRBV5-6 and TRBJ1-1; D gene unclear. Trimming stripped 3 bases from V and 0 bases from J, with 9 bases between. Germline CDR1 SGHDT, CDR2 YYEEEE. This CDR3 spans 14 amino acids. In DNA, the CDR3 is TGTGCCAGCAGCTCCGTTAGAGTGAACACTGAAGCTTTCTTT. As protein: CASSSVRVNTEAFF. Full variable domain (remainder filled in from reference TRBV5-6 and TRBJ1-1): DAGVTQSPTHLIKTRGQQVTLRCSPKSGHDTVSWYQQALGQGPQFIFQYYEEEERQRGNFPDRFSGHQFPNYSSELNVNALLLGDSALYLCASSSVRVNTEAFFGQGTRLTVV.

In this sample, this clonotype turned up a few times. The J gene is TRBJ1-5, the V gene TRBV6-2 or TRBV6-3; 7 positions agree with TRBD1. With V trimmed by 5 bases and J by 5 bases, 9 bases remained unmatched. This CDR3 has 15 amino acids. Germline CDR1 MNHEY, CDR2 SVGEGT. As DNA, the CDR3 is TGTGCCAGCAGTACCCGGGACAGCATCTATCAGCCCCAGCATTTT. Amino acids: CASSTRDSIYQPQHF.

A note on this clonotype: With a much larger clone just one base away, this may be a read error. This sequence joins TRBV9 and TRBJ2-1; 7 bases map to TRBD2. CDR1 is SGDLS, CDR2 YYNGEE, per germline. The CDR3 runs to 18 residues. Unmatched junction bases numbered 13, after V lost 0 bases and J lost 4 bases. This CDR3 reads CASSVGQAGIAGYNEQFF. The CDR3, as DNA: TGTGCCAGCAGCGTAGGGCAAGCGGGGATCGCAGGTTACAATGAGCAGTTCTTC.

The rearrangement uses TRBV4-1 and TRBJ2-1; D not resolved. The DNA end lines up better with TRBJ2-7; the J call may be wrong. CDR1 MGHRA and CDR2 YSYEKL come from the germline V gene. This CDR3 is 16 amino acids long. DNA for the CDR3: TGCGCCAGCAGCCAAGATGGGCTTCTCTCCTACAATGAGCAGTACTTC. This codes for CASSQDGLLSYNEQYF.

The CDR3 DNA reads TGTGCCAGCACCCCATGGCTAGCGGGGGGGTACACAGATACGCAGTATTTT. Translation gives CASTPWLAGGYTDTQYF. The genes are TRBV12-3 or TRBV12-4 and TRBJ2-3; 12 positions agree with TRBD2. The V segment lost 7 bases and the J segment 2 bases; nucleotides outside the gene matches: 10. This CDR3 spans 17 amino acids.

This clonotype was recorded many times. This chain joins TRBV29-1 and TRBJ2-7; D may be TRBD1 or TRBD2 (6 bases each). Germline V gene data show CDR1 as SQVTM and CDR2 as ANQGSEA. This CDR3 has 14 residues. The V gene lost 8 bases and the J gene lost 6 bases, with 23 bases spanning the gap. CDR3 loop: CSFRTAGTSREQYF. CDR3 DNA: TGCAGCTTCCGGACCGCGGGGACATCTCGCGAGCAGTACTTC.